The 27 T cell receptor beta chains reported below all come from one sample, sequenced in a study of CD8 T cells in ankylosing spondylitis. Notes on the study in general: Characteristic, it appeared, of ankylosing spondylitis blood was a TCR beta motif of about eight highly homologous variants.

TCRdb reprocessed the 5' RACE reads via MiXCR and lists one record per CDR3 protein. This sample has 700,000 to 850,000 distinct CDR3 sequences, with approximately 10% found just once. Their antigens are not known. The sequenced sample was blood, either unsorted or a sorted T cell fraction (not recorded which). The receptors come from a male donor with ankylosing spondylitis.

This clonotype was counted at least ten times. The chain has TRBV29-1 and TRBJ2-2; 9 bases match TRBD1. Trimming cost V 7 bases and J 5 bases; bases outside gene matches: 5. This CDR3 has 13 amino acids. In germline, CDR1 is SQVTM, CDR2 ANQGSEA. CDR3 DNA sequence: TGCAGCGCTGACAGGGGGAGGACCGGGGAGCTGTTTTTT. It codes for CSADRGRTGELFF.

This clonotype was observed a handful of times. The V and J genes are TRBV12-3 or TRBV12-4 and TRBJ2-1; the match to TRBD2 covers 12 bases. Trimming at V came to 7 bases and at J to 2 bases, leaving 6 bases not matched to a gene. This CDR3 spans 16 amino acids. The CDR3 DNA reads as TGTGCCAGCACCCTAGCGGGAGGGCTTACCTACAATGAGCAGTTCTTC. It is translated as CASTLAGGLTYNEQFF.

This sequence joins TRBV20-1 and TRBJ2-1; possibly TRBD2 for D (6 bases). Germline V gives CDR1 DFQATT, CDR2 SNEGSKA (reference sequence). The CDR3 is 15 amino acids. Between the trimmed V and J ends, which lost 5 bases and 0 bases, there was a span of 14 bases. Here the CDR3 reads CSAHGSTSSYNEQFF. CDR3 nucleotides: TGCAGTGCTCACGGGAGCACTAGCTCCTACAATGAGCAGTTCTTC.

In its sample, this clonotype was seen a few times. The V call is TRBV6-1, the J call TRBJ2-3; 10 bases agree with TRBD2. Losses at the gene ends were 4 bases for V and 2 bases for J; bases not matched to a gene: 6. This CDR3 spans 16 amino acids. CDR1 and CDR2 from the germline V gene are MNHNS and SASEGT. In DNA form, the CDR3 reads TGTGCCAGCAGTGTGATGCTAGCGGGGGTCACAGATACGCAGTATTTT. It encodes CASSVMLAGVTDTQYF.

This clonotype was observed many times. The chain links TRBV29-1 to TRBJ2-3; weak D call: TRBD2 (5 bases). Germline V gene lookup returns CDR1 SQVTM and CDR2 ANQGSEA. CDR3 length equals 11 residues. Trimming removed 8 bases from V and 4 bases from J, with 10 bases in between. The CDR3, as DNA: TGCAGCCCGATGCGGGCAGATACGCAGTATTTT. Residues: CSPMRADTQYF.

The chain employs TRBV12-3 or TRBV12-4 and TRBJ2-1, with D unclear. Trimming cost V 5 bases and J 2 bases, with 7 bases left between them. This CDR3 has 13 residues. CDR3 DNA sequence: TGTGCCAGCAGTCCCGTAGCCTACAATGAGCAGTTCTTC. It codes for CASSPVAYNEQFF.

This clonotype has a handful of counts. V is TRBV6-1 and J is TRBJ1-1; D might be TRBD1 (5 bases). Germline V gene lookup returns CDR1 MNHNS and CDR2 SASEGT. With 7 bases removed from V and 6 bases from J, the gap between germline ends came to 18 bases. The CDR3 is 14 amino acids. CDR3 nucleotide sequence: TGTGCCAGCATTGAGACTACAGGTGGGGCTGAAGCTTTCTTT. This translates into CASIETTGGAEAFF.

The chain recombines TRBV5-1 with TRBJ2-2, with D possibly TRBD2 on 5 matching bases. V was cut by 4 bases and J by 6 bases, with 10 bases left in between. The CDR3 is made up of 13 amino acids. Germline V CDR1 and CDR2: SGHRS, YFSETQ. This CDR3 is CASSQSGAGELFF. The CDR3 DNA reads TGCGCCAGCAGCCAGTCCGGGGCCGGGGAGCTGTTTTTT.

Only a few counts were recorded for this clonotype. This sequence joins TRBV7-3 and TRBJ2-7, with D possibly being TRBD1 (6 bases). CDR3 length: 13 residues. V gave up 5 bases and J gave up 5 bases, with 13 bases separating them. CDR1 and CDR2 (germline): SGHTA, FQGTGA. CDR3: CASSVYNRDEQYF. The DNA of the CDR3 is TGTGCCAGCAGCGTATACAACAGGGACGAGCAGTACTTC.

This clonotype has only a few counts. The chain couples TRBV24-1 to TRBJ1-1, with D uncertain. V gave up 6 bases and J gave up 1 base, with 8 bases separating them. The CDR3 consists of 13 residues. From germline, CDR1 is KGHDR and CDR2 SFDVKD. CDR3 residues: CATSSRANTEAFF. As DNA, the CDR3 is TGTGCCACCAGTTCGAGGGCGAACACTGAAGCTTTCTTT.

V is TRBV4-2 and J is TRBJ2-1, with 11 bases fitting TRBD2. The V segment lost 0 bases and the J segment 7 bases; nucleotides outside the gene matches: 2. This CDR3 has 15 amino acids. Germline lookup yields CDR1 LGHNA and CDR2 YNFKEQ. CDR3 amino acids: CASSQELAGENEQFF. CDR3 coding DNA: TGTGCCAGCAGCCAAGAACTAGCGGGAGAAAATGAGCAGTTCTTC.

The J gene is TRBJ1-1, the V gene TRBV4-3; 7 bases line up with TRBD1. There are 16 residues in the CDR3. The germline gives CDR1 LGHNA, CDR2 YSLEER. V shed 0 bases, J shed 11 bases, and the junction held 15 bases outside the gene matches. Written as DNA, the CDR3 is TGCGCCAGCAGCCAAGATCTATCGAGTGGCAGGGGGATGGCTTTCTTT. Protein product: CASSQDLSSGRGMAFF.

This clonotype was found a few times. The gene calls are TRBV12-3 or TRBV12-4 and TRBJ2-1; 7 bases are shared with TRBD2. The CDR3 consists of 15 residues. The trim removed 6 bases at V and 6 bases at J, leaving 11 bases unmatched. Written as DNA, the CDR3 is TGTGCCAGCAGCCTCAGACTAGCTTCGTCCAATGAGCAGTTCTTC. Encoded protein: CASSLRLASSNEQFF.

The chain couples TRBV12-3 or TRBV12-4 to TRBJ2-1; 9 bases fit TRBD1. This CDR3 is built from 15 residues. J lost 3 bases, V lost 6 bases, and 6 bases had no gene match. The CDR3 reads CASRNRDRVYNEQFF. CDR3 sequence (DNA): TGTGCCAGCAGAAACCGGGACAGGGTCTACAATGAGCAGTTCTTC.

The chain combines TRBV6-2 or TRBV6-3 with TRBJ2-7, with D perhaps TRBD2 (7 bases). The CDR3 has 16 amino acids. The V end was cut by 2 bases, the J end by 1 base, with 15 bases between. From germline, CDR1 is MNHEY and CDR2 SVGEGT. The CDR3: CASSYRGGQGSYEQYF. The CDR3 DNA is TGTGCCAGCAGTTACCGCGGGGGCCAAGGGTCCTACGAGCAGTACTTC.

The V call is TRBV10-3, the J call TRBJ2-3, with 9 bases that match TRBD1. V gave up 6 bases and J gave up 0 bases; unmatched junction bases: 4. From germline, CDR1 is ENHRY and CDR2 SYGVKD. The length of the CDR3 is 15 residues. This chain's CDR3 is CAISGQGPSTDTQYF. The CDR3 nucleotides read TGTGCCATCAGCGGACAGGGGCCTAGCACAGATACGCAGTATTTT.

This clonotype was seen a handful of times. The rearrangement uses TRBV12-3 or TRBV12-4 and TRBJ2-7, with 8 bases aligning to TRBD2. After removal of 3 bases from V and 4 bases from J, the junction contained 8 bases not matched to a gene. The CDR3 has 15 residues. The CDR3 reads CASSFRVAGPYEQYF. DNA for the CDR3: TGTGCCAGCAGTTTTAGGGTAGCGGGACCATACGAGCAGTACTTC.

This rearrangement joins TRBV18 to TRBJ2-5, with no clear D. Deletions cut 2 bases from V and 5 bases from J, with 24 bases between. Germline assignment: CDR1 KGHSH and CDR2 LQKENI. CDR3 length equals 18 residues. CDR3 amino acids: CASSPFPLVGDGSETQYF. DNA for the CDR3: TGTGCCAGCTCACCATTCCCCCTTGTTGGGGATGGTTCGGAGACCCAGTACTTC.

At least ten counts were recorded for this clonotype. V is TRBV29-1 and J is TRBJ1-2; D unclear. This CDR3 has 11 residues. Germline assignment: CDR1 SQVTM and CDR2 ANQGSEA. V was pared by 5 bases and J by 6 bases, with 10 bases between. CDR3 coding DNA: TGCAGCGTTCTAATAGGGCATGGCTACACCTTC. It specifies CSVLIGHGYTF.

The chain employs TRBV24-1 and TRBJ2-1; D remains unclear. CDR1 is KGHDR and CDR2 is SFDVKD in the germline V gene. V lost 3 bases and J lost 0, with 11 bases in between. This CDR3 has 16 amino acids. The CDR3 DNA sequence: TGTGCCACCAGTGATCCAGACACGAGCTCCTACAATGAGCAGTTCTTC. As protein: CATSDPDTSSYNEQFF.

In this sample, this clonotype turned up a few times. The chain joins TRBV20-1 to TRBJ1-1; D uncertain. Germline loops: CDR1 DFQATT, CDR2 SNEGSKA (reference sequence). The CDR3 contains 15 residues. V lost 5 bases, J lost 3 bases, and 19 bases lay in between. The CDR3 here is CSAQRRPGFYTEAFF. CDR3 in DNA: TGCAGTGCTCAACGCCGCCCGGGGTTTTACACTGAAGCTTTCTTT.

This clonotype was recorded a few times. J is TRBJ1-4 and V is TRBV20-1, with D perhaps TRBD1 (6 bases). This CDR3 is built from 15 residues. CDR1 and CDR2 from the germline V gene are DFQATT and SNEGSKA (reference sequence). Between the trimmed V and J ends, which lost 6 bases and 0 bases, there was a span of 14 bases. The CDR3 DNA reads as TGCAGTGCCTACGAACAGGGACCAACTAATGAAAAACTGTTTTTT. This encodes CSAYEQGPTNEKLFF.

This sequence joins TRBV7-9 and TRBJ2-5; D is possibly TRBD2 (6 bases). V gave up 1 base and J gave up 4 bases, with 13 bases separating them. This CDR3 is 15 amino acids long. The germline CDR1 and CDR2 sequences are SEHNR and FQNEAQ (reference sequence). CDR3 amino acids: CASSLGGLGGETQYF. CDR3 DNA sequence: TGTGCCAGCAGCTTAGGCGGGCTCGGGGGAGAGACCCAGTACTTC.

V and J are TRBV7-8 and TRBJ2-5, with 12 bases identical to TRBD2. Germline-derived CDR1 and CDR2 are SGHVS and FQNEAQ. The V and J ends lost 1 base and 9 bases, in that order; junction bases with no gene match: 9. This CDR3 contains 16 residues. Here the CDR3 DNA reads TGTGCCAGCAGCTTAGAGACTAGCGGGAGCGGTGAGTCCCAGTACTTC. It specifies CASSLETSGSGESQYF.

This clonotype came up a few times. The V and J genes are TRBV7-2 and TRBJ1-1, with D perhaps TRBD1 (5 bases). The CDR3 length is 16 residues. Germline-derived CDR1 and CDR2 are SGHTA and FQGNSA. The V end lost 0 bases, the J end lost 2 bases, and 13 bases lay between the germline ends. CDR3 region: CASSLAQGGVNTEAFF. Written as DNA, the CDR3 is TGTGCCAGCAGCTTAGCGCAGGGAGGGGTAAACACTGAAGCTTTCTTT.

This clonotype was observed a few times. The chain carries TRBV11-2 and TRBJ2-7; D perhaps matches TRBD1 (5 bases). This CDR3 has 14 amino acids. CDR1 and CDR2 (germline): SGHAT, FQNNGV. V was clipped by 4 bases and J by 1 base, with 11 bases between them. The CDR3 loop reads CASSSVGRSYEQYF. CDR3 DNA sequence: TGTGCCAGCAGCTCCGTGGGGCGATCCTACGAGCAGTACTTC.

The chain is built from TRBV11-2 and TRBJ2-3; 9 nucleotides match TRBD2. Germline V gives CDR1 SGHAT, CDR2 FQNNGV. The CDR3 covers 18 residues. V gave up 1 base and J gave up 4 bases; unmatched junction bases: 12. CDR3 in amino acids: CASSLVPGRRGGSDTQYF. The CDR3 nucleotides are TGTGCCAGCAGCTTAGTCCCAGGACGGCGGGGGGGCTCAGATACGCAGTATTTT. The full variable domain, its missing parts supplied by reference TRBV11-2 and TRBJ2-3, is EAGVAQSPRYKIIEKRQSVAFWCNPISGHATLYWYQQILGQGPKLLIQFQNNGVVDDSQLPKDRFSAERLKGVDSTLKIQPAKLEDSAVYLCASSLVPGRRGGSDTQYFGPGTRLTVL.